The 7 T cell receptor beta chains below all came from one sample that was sequenced in a study of cytomegalovirus exposure and HLA in healthy donors. Primers for the PCR totalled 60 Vbeta and 13 Jbeta. Some clones are missing from TCRdb's copy, which holds only in-frame ones; the method was immunoSEQ multiplex PCR. The sample records about 130,000 clones, 60% to 80% being singletons. Sequencing input: PBMCs. These receptors all come from a woman aged 55-75 years in good health and CMV-seropositive.

This chain links TRBV9 with TRBJ1-2; D may be TRBD1 (5 bases). V lost 0 bases and J 4 bases, leaving 16 bases between the germline ends. Germline CDR1 is SGDLS and CDR2 is YYNGEE. The CDR3 is made up of 16 amino acids. CDR3 in amino acids: CASSVARAGLGYGYTF. Written as DNA, the CDR3 is TGTGCCAGCAGCGTAGCAAGGGCAGGGTTGGGCTATGGCTACACCTTC.

This chain uses TRBV18 with TRBJ1-2; D may be TRBD1 (6 bases). Germline CDR1 is KGHSH and CDR2 is LQKENI. The CDR3 spans 14 residues. The germline V and J ends were trimmed by 2 bases and 2 bases, with 9 bases remaining between them. The CDR3 reads CASSPNGQNYGYTF. The CDR3 region has the DNA TGTGCCAGCTCACCAAATGGACAGAACTATGGCTACACCTTC. The whole variable domain, filled in from reference TRBV18 and TRBJ1-2, reads NAGVMQNPRHLVRRRGQEARLRCSPMKGHSHVYWYRQLPEEGLKFMVYLQKENIIDESGMPKERFSAEFPKEGPSILRIQQVVRGDSAAYFCASSPNGQNYGYTFGSGTRLTVV.

This chain connects TRBV28 to TRBJ2-7; D is perhaps TRBD1 (6 bases). Germline V gene sequence: CDR1 MDHEN, CDR2 SYDVKM. The CDR3 covers 13 residues. Trimming shortened V by 1 base and J by 5 bases, and 9 bases separated the two germline ends. This CDR3 is CASSLLQGNEQYF. The DNA for the CDR3 is TGTGCCAGCAGTTTATTGCAGGGGAACGAGCAGTACTTC.

The CDR3 is CASSDPRNRGWGETQYF. The CDR3 DNA reads as TGTGCCAGCAGTGACCCCCGAAACAGGGGCTGGGGAGAGACCCAGTACTTC. V is TRBV2 and J is TRBJ2-5; 7 bases align to TRBD1. The germline V gene has CDR1 SNHLY and CDR2 FYNNEI. The J segment lost 4 bases and the V segment lost 3 bases, leaving 14 bases of the junction unmatched. CDR3 size: 17 residues.

The J gene is TRBJ1-4, the V gene TRBV5-6, with 10 nucleotides matching TRBD1. The V gene's germline CDR1 is SGHDT and CDR2 YYEEEE. The V and J ends lost 7 bases and 3 bases, in that order; junction bases with no gene match: 9. This CDR3 has 16 amino acids. This CDR3 is CASHRQGARANEKLFF. The CDR3 DNA follows: TGTGCCAGCCACCGACAGGGGGCGAGGGCTAATGAAAAACTGTTTTTT.

This rearrangement joins TRBV2 to TRBJ1-6; D might be TRBD1 (5 bases). The CDR3 has 15 amino acids. The germline V and J ends were trimmed by 7 bases and 0 bases, with 10 bases remaining between them. Per germline, CDR1 SNHLY and CDR2 FYNNEI. The CDR3 here is CASKGQSSYNSPLHF. The CDR3, as DNA: TGTGCCAGCAAGGGGCAGAGCTCCTATAATTCACCCCTCCACTTT.

CDR3 amino acids: CASSLTGQGTEAFF. The CDR3 nucleotides are TGTGCCAGCAGCTTGACGGGACAGGGCACTGAAGCTTTCTTT. The chain combines TRBV7-6 with TRBJ1-1, with TRBD1 matching over 9 bases. The germline V gene encodes CDR1 SGHVS and CDR2 FNYEAQ. The CDR3 is made up of 14 amino acids. V trimming: 3 bases; J trimming: 4 bases; junction bases outside the gene matches: 3.